The next 8 T cell receptor beta chains were all read from a single sample in a study of blood T cell repertoires in COVID-19. Sequencing was performed with immunoSEQ multiplex PCR; in TCRdb, only in-frame clones are kept and a portion is missing. The sample contains 200,000 to 300,000 clones, under 90% of which appear only once. Sequencing was performed on peripheral blood. The receptors stem from a man in his fifties or sixties with acute or convalescent COVID-19.

This chain connects TRBV18 to TRBJ2-2; maybe TRBD1 (6 bases). Germline V gene sequence: CDR1 KGHSH, CDR2 LQKENI. The germline V and J ends were trimmed by 0 bases and 5 bases, with 13 bases remaining between them. The CDR3 contains 16 residues. CDR3 sequence reads: CASSPPQGPSTGELFF. The DNA of the CDR3 is TGTGCCAGCTCACCACCACAGGGCCCCTCTACCGGGGAGCTGTTTTTT.

This chain connects TRBV13 to TRBJ1-6; a weak D match, TRBD1 (5 bases). The germline V and J ends were trimmed by 5 bases and 9 bases, with 23 bases remaining between them. Germline CDR1 PRHDT, CDR2 FYEKMQ (reference sequence). CDR3 length equals 17 residues. CDR3 protein: CASSQRFSGTRGSPLHF. The CDR3, as DNA: TGTGCCAGCAGCCAACGTTTTAGCGGAACGAGGGGTTCACCCCTCCACTTT.

This clone appeared a single time. This chain joins TRBV28 and TRBJ1-5; D not certain. The CDR3 is 15 amino acids. Deletions cut 1 base from V and 1 base from J, with 8 bases between. Per germline, CDR1 MDHEN and CDR2 SYDVKM. The CDR3: CASSLSTTSNQPQHF. The CDR3 nucleotides are TGTGCCAGCAGTTTATCCACTACAAGCAATCAGCCCCAGCATTTT. Full variable domain (outside the CDR3, taken from reference TRBV28 and TRBJ1-5): DVKVTQSSRYLVKRTGEKVFLECVQDMDHENMFWYRQDPGLGLRLIYFSYDVKMKEKGDIPEGYSVSREKKERFSLILESASTNQTSMYLCASSLSTTSNQPQHFGDGTRLSIL.

The genes are TRBV10-3 and TRBJ2-7, with 9 bases aligning to TRBD1. The CDR3 is 13 residues long. Germline lookup yields CDR1 ENHRY and CDR2 SYGVKD. The trim removed 6 bases at V and 5 bases at J, leaving 5 bases unmatched. CDR3 in amino acids: CAIRETGGHEQYF. Written as DNA, the CDR3 is TGTGCCATCAGGGAGACAGGGGGGCACGAGCAGTACTTC.

V gene TRBV5-1 combines with J gene TRBJ2-6, with D perhaps matching TRBD1 (6 bases). Trimming removed 3 bases at V and 3 bases at J, with 13 bases between. Germline V CDR1 and CDR2: SGHRS, YFSETQ. This CDR3 is built from 16 residues. The CDR3, as DNA: TGCGCCAGCAGCTCGGTGACAGGTGGTGGGGCCAACGTCCTGACTTTC. Residues: CASSSVTGGGANVLTF.

The rearrangement joins TRBV20-1 to TRBJ1-5; unclear D gene. Germline CDR1 reads DFQATT; CDR2 reads SNEGSKA (reference sequence). This CDR3 is 13 amino acids long. V was cut by 3 bases and J by 4 bases, with 10 bases left in between. The CDR3 protein is CSASETNNQPQHF. The CDR3 coding sequence is TGCAGTGCTAGTGAGACAAATAATCAGCCCCAGCATTTT.

V usage is TRBV6-6 and J usage is TRBJ2-5, with TRBD1 as a possible D gene (6 bases). The CDR3 length is 13 residues. In germline, CDR1 is MNHNY, CDR2 SVGAGI (reference sequence). V lost 7 bases, J lost 7 bases, and 16 bases lay in between. The CDR3 protein is CASTVDSAGTQYF. The CDR3 nucleotides are TGTGCCAGCACCGTGGACAGCGCGGGGACCCAGTACTTC.

The J gene is TRBJ2-1, the V gene TRBV24-1; 8 bases map to TRBD1. V shed 0 bases and J 8 bases; nucleotides not matched to a gene: 2. The CDR3 consists of 14 residues. Looked up from germline, CDR1 is KGHDR and CDR2 is SFDVKD. The CDR3 sequence: CATSDLAGGDEQFF. The CDR3 DNA is TGTGCCACCAGTGATTTGGCAGGGGGCGATGAGCAGTTCTTC.